This entry lists 3 T cell receptor beta chains sequenced from one sample in a study. Via MiXCR, TCRdb re-called the 5' RACE reads, giving one row per CDR3 protein. The data hold about 62,000 distinct CDR3 sequences, with approximately 29% observed a single time. Input material: tumor-infiltrating naive CD4+ T cells sorted from the breast tumor. As to subset: naive CD4+ T cells, CD4+CD45RA+CD25-. All receptors come from a female donor with breast cancer.

This clonotype was seen only a few times. An end of the junction differs from the germline gene, which may be a read error. The J gene is TRBJ2-2, the V gene TRBV2; 8 bases are a match to TRBD1. CDR1 SNHLY and CDR2 FYNNEI come from the germline V gene. The CDR3 covers 14 residues. The CDR3 is CTSRGLGNTGELFF. The CDR3 DNA sequence: TGTACCAGCAGGGGGCTCGGGAACACCGGGGAGCTGTTTTTT. Variable domain in full (rest from reference TRBV2 and TRBJ2-2): EPEVTQTPSHQVTQMGQEVILRCVPISNHLYFYWYRQILGQKVEFLVSFYNNEISEKSEIFDDQFSVERPDGSNFTLKIRSTKLEDSAMYFCTSRGLGNTGELFFGEGSRLTVL.

This clonotype was seen ten or more times. This chain uses TRBV6-6 with TRBJ1-5; no firm D call. CDR3 length: 13 amino acids. The germline V and J ends were trimmed by 0 bases and 4 bases, with 4 bases remaining between them. From germline, CDR1 is MNHNY and CDR2 SVGAGI (reference sequence). The CDR3 DNA is TGTGCCAGCAGTTACTCGAATAATCAGCCCCAGCATTTT. It encodes CASSYSNNQPQHF.

This clonotype has just a few counts. The chain carries TRBV30 and TRBJ1-6; D is unclear. CDR1 GTSNPN and CDR2 SVGIG come from the germline V gene (reference sequence). V was cut by 1 base and J by 6 bases, with 13 bases left in between. The CDR3 runs 15 residues. CDR3 residues: CAWSGPAGRNSPLHF. As DNA, the CDR3 is TGTGCCTGGAGTGGCCCAGCAGGTCGTAATTCACCCCTCCACTTT.